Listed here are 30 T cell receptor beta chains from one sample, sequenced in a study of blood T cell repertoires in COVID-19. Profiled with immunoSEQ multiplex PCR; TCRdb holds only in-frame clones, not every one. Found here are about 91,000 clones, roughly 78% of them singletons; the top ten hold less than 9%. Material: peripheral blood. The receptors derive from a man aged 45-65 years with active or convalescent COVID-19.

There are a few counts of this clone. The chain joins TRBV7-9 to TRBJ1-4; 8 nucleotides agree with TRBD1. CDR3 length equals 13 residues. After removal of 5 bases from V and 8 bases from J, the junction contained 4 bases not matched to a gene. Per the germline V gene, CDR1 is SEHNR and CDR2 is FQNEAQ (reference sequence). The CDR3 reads CASSQRQGEKLFF. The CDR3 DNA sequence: TGTGCCAGCAGCCAACGACAGGGGGAAAAACTGTTTTTT.

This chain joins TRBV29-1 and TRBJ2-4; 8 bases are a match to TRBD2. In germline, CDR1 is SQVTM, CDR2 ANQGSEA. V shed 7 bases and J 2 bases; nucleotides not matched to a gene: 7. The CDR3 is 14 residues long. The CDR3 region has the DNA TGCAGCGCAATAGCGGGGTACCCCAAAAACATTCAGTACTTC. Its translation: CSAIAGYPKNIQYF.

Written as DNA, the CDR3 is TGCGCCAGCAGCAAAGGGGGGGTCACAGATACGCAGTATTTT. This gives the protein CASSKGGVTDTQYF. The J gene is TRBJ2-3, the V gene TRBV10-1, with D perhaps TRBD2 (7 bases). CDR3 length equals 14 residues. CDR1 and CDR2 from the germline V gene are WNHNN and SYGVQD (reference sequence). The V and J ends lost 6 bases and 2 bases respectively, with 12 bases between them.

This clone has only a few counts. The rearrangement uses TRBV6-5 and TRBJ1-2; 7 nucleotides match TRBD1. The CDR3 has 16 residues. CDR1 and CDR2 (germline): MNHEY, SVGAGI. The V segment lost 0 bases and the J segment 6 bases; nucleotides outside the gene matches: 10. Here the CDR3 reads CASSYSRGQRLNGYTF. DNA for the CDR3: TGTGCCAGCAGTTACTCGAGGGGGCAGAGGTTAAATGGCTACACCTTC.

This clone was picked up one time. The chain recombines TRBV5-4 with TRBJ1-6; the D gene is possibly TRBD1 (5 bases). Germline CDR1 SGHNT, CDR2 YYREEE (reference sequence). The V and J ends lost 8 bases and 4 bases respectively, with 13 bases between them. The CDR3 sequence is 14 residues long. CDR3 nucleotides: TGTGCCAGTAAAATCAGGGATTATAATTCACCCCTCCACTTT. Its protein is CASKIRDYNSPLHF.

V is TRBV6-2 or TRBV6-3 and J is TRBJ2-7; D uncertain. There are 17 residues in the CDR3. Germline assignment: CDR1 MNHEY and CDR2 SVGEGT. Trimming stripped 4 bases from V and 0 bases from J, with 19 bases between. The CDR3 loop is CASSSFSQATFSYEQYF. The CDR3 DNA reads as TGTGCCAGCAGTTCCTTTTCCCAGGCTACCTTCTCCTACGAGCAGTACTTC.

The CDR3 sequence is CASSEWGGGENSGNTIYF. The DNA of the CDR3 is TGTGCCAGCAGTGAATGGGGAGGGGGGGAAAACTCTGGAAACACCATATATTTT. The V gene is TRBV25-1, the J gene TRBJ1-3, with D possibly being TRBD1 (6 bases). Per germline, CDR1 MGHDK and CDR2 SYGVNS. V was trimmed by 1 base and J by 0 bases, leaving 16 bases between them. The CDR3 runs to 18 residues.

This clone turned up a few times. The CDR3 reads CASSQRGGADTQYF. The CDR3 nucleotides read TGTGCCAGCAGCCAGAGGGGGGGCGCAGATACGCAGTATTTT. The rearrangement joins TRBV5-4 to TRBJ2-3; a possible D gene is TRBD2 (7 bases). The germline V gene has CDR1 SGHNT and CDR2 YYREEE (reference sequence). The CDR3 covers 14 residues. The V end lost 4 bases, the J end lost 4 bases, and 13 bases lay between the germline ends.

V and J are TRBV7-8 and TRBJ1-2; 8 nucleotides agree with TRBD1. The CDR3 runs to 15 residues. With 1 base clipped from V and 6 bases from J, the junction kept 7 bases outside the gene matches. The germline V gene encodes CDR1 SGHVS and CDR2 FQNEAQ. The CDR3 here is CASSLEVGTGHGYTF. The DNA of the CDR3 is TGTGCCAGCAGCTTAGAGGTGGGGACAGGCCATGGCTACACCTTC.

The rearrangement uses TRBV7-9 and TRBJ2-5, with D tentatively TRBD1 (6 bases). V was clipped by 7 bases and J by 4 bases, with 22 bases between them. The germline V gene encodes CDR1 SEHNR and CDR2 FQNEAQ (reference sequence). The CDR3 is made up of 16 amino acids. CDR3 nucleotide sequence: TGTGCCAGCACCTTCGGGGTGGTACAGGGCCTAGAGACCCAGTACTTC. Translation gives CASTFGVVQGLETQYF.

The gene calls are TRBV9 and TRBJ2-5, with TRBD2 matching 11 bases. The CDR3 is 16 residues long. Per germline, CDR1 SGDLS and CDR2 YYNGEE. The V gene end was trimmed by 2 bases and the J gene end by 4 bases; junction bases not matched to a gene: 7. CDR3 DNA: TGTGCCAGCAGCGTTCAGGGGCTAGCGGGGGGAGAGACCCAGTACTTC. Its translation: CASSVQGLAGGETQYF.

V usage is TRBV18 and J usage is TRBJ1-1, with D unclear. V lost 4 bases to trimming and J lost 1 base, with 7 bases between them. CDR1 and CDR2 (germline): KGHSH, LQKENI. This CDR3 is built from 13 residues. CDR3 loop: CASSRRENTEAFF. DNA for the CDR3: TGTGCCAGCTCACGGAGAGAGAACACTGAAGCTTTCTTT.

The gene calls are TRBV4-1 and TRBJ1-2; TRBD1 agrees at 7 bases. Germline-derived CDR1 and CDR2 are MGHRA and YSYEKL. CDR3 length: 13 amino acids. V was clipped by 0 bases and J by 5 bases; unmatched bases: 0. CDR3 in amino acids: CASSQDRGYGYTF. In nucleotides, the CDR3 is TGCGCCAGCAGCCAAGACAGGGGGTATGGCTACACCTTC.

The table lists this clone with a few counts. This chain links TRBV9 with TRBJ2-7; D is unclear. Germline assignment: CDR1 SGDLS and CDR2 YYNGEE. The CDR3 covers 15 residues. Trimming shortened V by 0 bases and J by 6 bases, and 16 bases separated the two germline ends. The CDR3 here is CASSVASSTQAEQYF. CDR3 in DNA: TGTGCCAGCAGCGTAGCTTCCTCCACGCAGGCCGAGCAGTACTTC.

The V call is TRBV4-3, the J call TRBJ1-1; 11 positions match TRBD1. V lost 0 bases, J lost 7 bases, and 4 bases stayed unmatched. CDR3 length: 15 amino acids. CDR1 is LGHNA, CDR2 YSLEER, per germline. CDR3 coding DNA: TGCGCCAGCAGCCAAGAGGGACAGGGGGGGAGTGAAGCTTTCTTT. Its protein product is CASSQEGQGGSEAFF.

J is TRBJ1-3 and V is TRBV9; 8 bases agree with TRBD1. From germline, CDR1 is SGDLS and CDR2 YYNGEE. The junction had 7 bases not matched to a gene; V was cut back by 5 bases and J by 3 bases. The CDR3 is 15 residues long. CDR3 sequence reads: CASSLQGAVGNTIYF. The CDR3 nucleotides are TGTGCCAGCAGTCTTCAGGGGGCGGTTGGAAACACCATATATTTT.

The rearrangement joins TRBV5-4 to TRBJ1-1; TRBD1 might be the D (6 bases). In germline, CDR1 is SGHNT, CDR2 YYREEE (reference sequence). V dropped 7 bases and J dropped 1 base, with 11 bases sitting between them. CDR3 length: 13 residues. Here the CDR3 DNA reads TGTGCCAGCCAGGGACAACAGAACACTGAAGCTTTCTTT. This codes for CASQGQQNTEAFF.

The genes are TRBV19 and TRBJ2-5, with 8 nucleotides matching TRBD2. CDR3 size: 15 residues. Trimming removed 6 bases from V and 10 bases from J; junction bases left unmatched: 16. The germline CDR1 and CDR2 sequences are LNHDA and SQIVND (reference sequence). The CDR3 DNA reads TGTGCCAGTAGCCCTCCGGGGGGGGGTCGGTGGGACCAGTACTTC. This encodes CASSPPGGGRWDQYF.

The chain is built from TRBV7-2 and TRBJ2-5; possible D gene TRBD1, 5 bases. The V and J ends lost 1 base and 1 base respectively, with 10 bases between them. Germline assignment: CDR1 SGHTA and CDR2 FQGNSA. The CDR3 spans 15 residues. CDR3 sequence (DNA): TGTGCCAGCAGCTTAGAACAGGTGACCCAAGAGACCCAGTACTTC. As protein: CASSLEQVTQETQYF.

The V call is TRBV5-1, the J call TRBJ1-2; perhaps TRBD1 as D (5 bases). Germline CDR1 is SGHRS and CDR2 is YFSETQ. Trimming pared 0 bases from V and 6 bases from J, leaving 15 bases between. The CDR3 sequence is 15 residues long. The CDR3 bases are TGCGCCAGCAGCTTGGAAGGGAGGCAGGGAGATGGCTACACCTTC. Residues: CASSLEGRQGDGYTF.

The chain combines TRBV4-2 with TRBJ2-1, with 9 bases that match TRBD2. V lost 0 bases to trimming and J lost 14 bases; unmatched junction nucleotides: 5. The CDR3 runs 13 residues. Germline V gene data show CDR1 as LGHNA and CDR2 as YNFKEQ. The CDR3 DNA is TGTGCCAGCAGCCAAGATAGGCGGGGGGGGGAGTTCTTC. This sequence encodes CASSQDRRGGEFF.

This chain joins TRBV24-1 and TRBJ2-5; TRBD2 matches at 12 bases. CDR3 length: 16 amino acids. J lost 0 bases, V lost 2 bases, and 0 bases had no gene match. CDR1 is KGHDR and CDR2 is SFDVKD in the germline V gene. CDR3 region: CATSDWTSGDQETQYF. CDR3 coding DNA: TGTGCCACCAGTGATTGGACTAGCGGGGACCAAGAGACCCAGTACTTC.

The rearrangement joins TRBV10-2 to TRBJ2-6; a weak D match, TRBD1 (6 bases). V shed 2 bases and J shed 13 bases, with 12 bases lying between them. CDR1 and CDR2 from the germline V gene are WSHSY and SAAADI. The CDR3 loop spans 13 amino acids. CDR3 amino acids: CASSEAGVMVLTF. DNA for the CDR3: TGCGCCAGCAGTGAGGCAGGGGTGATGGTCCTGACTTTC.

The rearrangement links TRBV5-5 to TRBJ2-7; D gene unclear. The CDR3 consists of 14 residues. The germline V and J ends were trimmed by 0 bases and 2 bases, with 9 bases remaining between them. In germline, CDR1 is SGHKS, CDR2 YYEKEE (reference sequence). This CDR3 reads CASSLAAVAYEQYF. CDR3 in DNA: TGTGCCAGCAGCTTGGCGGCGGTAGCCTACGAGCAGTACTTC.

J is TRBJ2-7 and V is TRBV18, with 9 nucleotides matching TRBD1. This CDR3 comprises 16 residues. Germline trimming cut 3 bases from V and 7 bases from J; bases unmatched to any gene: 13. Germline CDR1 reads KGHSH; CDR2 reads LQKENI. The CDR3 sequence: CASSPSDRGRNREQYF. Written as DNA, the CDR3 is TGTGCCAGCTCACCGTCGGACAGGGGTAGGAATCGGGAGCAGTACTTC.

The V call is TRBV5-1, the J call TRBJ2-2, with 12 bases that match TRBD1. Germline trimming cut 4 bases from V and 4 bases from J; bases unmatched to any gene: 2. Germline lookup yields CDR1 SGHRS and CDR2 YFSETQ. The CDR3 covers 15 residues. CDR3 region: CASSLGQGATGELFF. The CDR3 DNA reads TGCGCCAGCAGCCTGGGACAGGGGGCCACCGGGGAGCTGTTTTTT.

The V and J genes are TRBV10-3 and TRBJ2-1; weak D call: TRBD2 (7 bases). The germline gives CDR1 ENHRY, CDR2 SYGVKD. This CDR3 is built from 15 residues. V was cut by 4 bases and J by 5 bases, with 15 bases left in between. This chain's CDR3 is CAISVSGAGDNEQFF. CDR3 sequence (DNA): TGTGCCATCAGTGTTTCGGGGGCGGGGGACAATGAGCAGTTCTTC.

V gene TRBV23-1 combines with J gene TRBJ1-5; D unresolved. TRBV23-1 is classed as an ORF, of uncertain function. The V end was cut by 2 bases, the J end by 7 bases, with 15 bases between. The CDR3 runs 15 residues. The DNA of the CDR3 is TGCGCCAGCAGTCAACCCCGGAGGGTAGGGCAGCCCCAGCATTTT. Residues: CASSQPRRVGQPQHF.

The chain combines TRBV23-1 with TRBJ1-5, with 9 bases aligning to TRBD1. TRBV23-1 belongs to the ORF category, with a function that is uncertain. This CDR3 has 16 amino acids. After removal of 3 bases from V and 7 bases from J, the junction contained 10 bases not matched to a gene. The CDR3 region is CASSQPHRGLWQPQHF. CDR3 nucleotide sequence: TGCGCCAGCAGTCAGCCTCACAGGGGGCTGTGGCAGCCCCAGCATTTT.

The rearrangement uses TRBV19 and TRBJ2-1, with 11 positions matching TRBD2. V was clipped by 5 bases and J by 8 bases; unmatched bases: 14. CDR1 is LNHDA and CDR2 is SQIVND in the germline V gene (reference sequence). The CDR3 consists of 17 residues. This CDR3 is CASSLRLAGLGDYEQFF. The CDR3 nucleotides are TGTGCCAGTAGTTTACGACTAGCGGGGTTGGGGGATTATGAGCAGTTCTTC.